This section outlines one T cell receptor (beta chain) sequence together with its context. The target antigen is unknown. This record comes from a study of cytomegalovirus exposure and HLA in healthy donors. The wider study: The early release's HLA-typed donors yielded roughly 85 million unique TCRs.

Regarding the study as a whole: Researchers catalogued over 150 TCR beta chains as cytomegalovirus-associated. It was likely that a cluster of highly shared sequence variants was a sequencing artifact.

Vbeta (60) and Jbeta (13) primers were used in the PCR. Only in-frame clones appear in the TCRdb table, and some are missing; sequencing was by immunoSEQ multiplex PCR. Counted here are approximately 150,000 clones, approximately 80% occurring once; the ten biggest clones make up roughly 10%. The junction had 15 bases not matched to a gene; V was cut back by 5 bases and J by 5 bases. CDR1 and CDR2 from the germline V gene are MNHEY and SMNVEV (reference sequence). The CDR3 spans 17 residues. The chain uses TRBV27 and TRBJ2-5; 9 bases fit TRBD1. Sequencing was carried out using PBMCs. The receptor was derived from a man between 18 and 35 years old in good health and CMV-seropositive. The chain's CDR3 is CASSPRTSGQGQETQYF. The CDR3 DNA reads as TGTGCCAGCAGTCCGAGGACGTCGGGACAGGGTCAGGAGACCCAGTACTTC.